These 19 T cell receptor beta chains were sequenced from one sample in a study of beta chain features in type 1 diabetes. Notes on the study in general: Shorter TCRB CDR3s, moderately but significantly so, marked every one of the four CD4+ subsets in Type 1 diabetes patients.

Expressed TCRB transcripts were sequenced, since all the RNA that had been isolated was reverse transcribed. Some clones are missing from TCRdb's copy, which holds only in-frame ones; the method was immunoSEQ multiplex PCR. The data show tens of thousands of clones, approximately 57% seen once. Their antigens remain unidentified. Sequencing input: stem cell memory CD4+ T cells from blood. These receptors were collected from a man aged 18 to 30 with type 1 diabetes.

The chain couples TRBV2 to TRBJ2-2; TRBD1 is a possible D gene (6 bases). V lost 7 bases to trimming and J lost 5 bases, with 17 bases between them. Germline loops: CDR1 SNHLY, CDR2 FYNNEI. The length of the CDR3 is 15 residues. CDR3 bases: TGTGCCAGCAACCAAGCAGGGGTCCCGACCGGGGAGCTGTTTTTT. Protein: CASNQAGVPTGELFF.

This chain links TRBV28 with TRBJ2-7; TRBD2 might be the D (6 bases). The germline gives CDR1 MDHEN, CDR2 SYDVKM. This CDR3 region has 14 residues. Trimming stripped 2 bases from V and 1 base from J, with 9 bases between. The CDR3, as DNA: TGTGCCAGCAGTTTAGACGGGGGTTCCTACGAGCAGTACTTC. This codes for CASSLDGGSYEQYF.

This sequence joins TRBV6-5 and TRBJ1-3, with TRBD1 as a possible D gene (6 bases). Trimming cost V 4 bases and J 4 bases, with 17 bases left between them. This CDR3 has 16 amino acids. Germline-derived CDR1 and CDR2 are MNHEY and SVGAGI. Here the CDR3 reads CASSFSLRDTGNTIYF. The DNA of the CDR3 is TGTGCCAGCAGTTTCTCTCTACGGGACACAGGAAACACCATATATTTT.

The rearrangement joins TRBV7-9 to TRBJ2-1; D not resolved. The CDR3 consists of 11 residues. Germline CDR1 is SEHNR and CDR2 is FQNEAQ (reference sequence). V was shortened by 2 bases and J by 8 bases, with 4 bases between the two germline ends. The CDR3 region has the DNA TGTGCCAGCAGCTTATTCTATGAGCAGTTCTTC. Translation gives CASSLFYEQFF.

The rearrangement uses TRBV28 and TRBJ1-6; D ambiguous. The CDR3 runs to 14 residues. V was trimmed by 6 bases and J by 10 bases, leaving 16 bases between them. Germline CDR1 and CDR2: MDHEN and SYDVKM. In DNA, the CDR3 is TGTGCCAGCAGCCTAGGAGGAAAAAGGTCACCCCTCCACTTT. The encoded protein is CASSLGGKRSPLHF.

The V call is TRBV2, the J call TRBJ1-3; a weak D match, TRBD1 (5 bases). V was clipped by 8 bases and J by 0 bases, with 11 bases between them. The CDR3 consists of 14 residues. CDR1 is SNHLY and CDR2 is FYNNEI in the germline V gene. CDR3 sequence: CASGAGISGNTIYF. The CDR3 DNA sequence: TGTGCCAGCGGGGCGGGGATCTCTGGAAACACCATATATTTT.

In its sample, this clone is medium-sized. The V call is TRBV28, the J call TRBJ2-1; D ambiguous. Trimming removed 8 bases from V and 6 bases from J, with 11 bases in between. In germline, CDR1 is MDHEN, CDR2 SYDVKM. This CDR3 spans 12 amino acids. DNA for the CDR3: TGTGCCAGCTCAGTTTGGCCCAATGAGCAGTTCTTC. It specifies CASSVWPNEQFF.

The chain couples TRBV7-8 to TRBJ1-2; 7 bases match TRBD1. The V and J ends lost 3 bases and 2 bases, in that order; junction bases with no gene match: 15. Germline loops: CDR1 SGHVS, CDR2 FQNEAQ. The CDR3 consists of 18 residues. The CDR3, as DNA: TGTGCCAGCAGCTTGAGAACTACCCGGGACAGCGTCAACTATGGCTACACCTTC. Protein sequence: CASSLRTTRDSVNYGYTF.

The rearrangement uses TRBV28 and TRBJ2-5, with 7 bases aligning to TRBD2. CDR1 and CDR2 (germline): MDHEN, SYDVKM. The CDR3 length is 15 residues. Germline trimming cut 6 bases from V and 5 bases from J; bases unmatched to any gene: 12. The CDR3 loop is CASSYSGTKRETQYF. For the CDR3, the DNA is TGTGCCAGCAGCTACAGCGGGACCAAGCGGGAGACCCAGTACTTC. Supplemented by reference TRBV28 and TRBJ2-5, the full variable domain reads DVKVTQSSRYLVKRTGEKVFLECVQDMDHENMFWYRQDPGLGLRLIYFSYDVKMKEKGDIPEGYSVSREKKERFSLILESASTNQTSMYLCASSYSGTKRETQYFGPGTRLLVL.

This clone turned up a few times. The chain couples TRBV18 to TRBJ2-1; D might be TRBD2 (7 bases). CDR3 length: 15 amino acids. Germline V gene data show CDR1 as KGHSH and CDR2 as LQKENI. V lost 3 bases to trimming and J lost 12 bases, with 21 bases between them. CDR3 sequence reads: CASSPPSEGGVRQFF. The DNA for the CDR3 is TGTGCCAGCTCACCTCCTTCTGAGGGGGGGGTTCGGCAGTTCTTC. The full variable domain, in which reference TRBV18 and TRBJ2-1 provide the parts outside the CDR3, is NAGVMQNPRHLVRRRGQEARLRCSPMKGHSHVYWYRQLPEEGLKFMVYLQKENIIDESGMPKERFSAEFPKEGPSILRIQQVVRGDSAAYFCASSPPSEGGVRQFFGPGTRLTVL.

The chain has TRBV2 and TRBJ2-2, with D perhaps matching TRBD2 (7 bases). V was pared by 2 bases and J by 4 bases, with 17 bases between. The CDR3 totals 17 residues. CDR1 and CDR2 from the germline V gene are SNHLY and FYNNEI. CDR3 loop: CASSESGGGTGTGELFF. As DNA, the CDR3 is TGTGCCAGCAGTGAATCGGGGGGCGGGACGGGCACCGGGGAGCTGTTTTTT. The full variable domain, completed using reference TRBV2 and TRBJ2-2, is EPEVTQTPSHQVTQMGQEVILRCVPISNHLYFYWYRQILGQKVEFLVSFYNNEISEKSEIFDDQFSVERPDGSNFTLKIRSTKLEDSAMYFCASSESGGGTGTGELFFGEGSRLTVL.

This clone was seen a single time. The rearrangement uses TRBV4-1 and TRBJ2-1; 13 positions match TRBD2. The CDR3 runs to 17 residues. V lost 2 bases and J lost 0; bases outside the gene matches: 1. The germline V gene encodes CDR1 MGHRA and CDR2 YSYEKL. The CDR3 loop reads CASSQTSGGGSYNEQFF. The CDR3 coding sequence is TGCGCCAGCAGCCAAACTAGCGGGGGGGGCTCCTACAATGAGCAGTTCTTC.

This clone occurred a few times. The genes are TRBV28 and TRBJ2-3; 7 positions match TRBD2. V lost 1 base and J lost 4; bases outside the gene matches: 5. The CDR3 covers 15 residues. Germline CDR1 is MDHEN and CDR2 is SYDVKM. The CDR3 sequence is CASSLSGGRPDTQYF. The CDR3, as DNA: TGTGCCAGCAGTTTATCGGGCGGGAGACCAGATACGCAGTATTTT.

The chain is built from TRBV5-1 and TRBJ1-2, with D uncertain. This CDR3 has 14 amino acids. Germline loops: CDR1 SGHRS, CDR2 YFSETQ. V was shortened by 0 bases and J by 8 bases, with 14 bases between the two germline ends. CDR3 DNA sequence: TGCGCCAGCAGCTTGGCCGGGGAGGCCTTAGGCTACACCTTC. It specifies CASSLAGEALGYTF.

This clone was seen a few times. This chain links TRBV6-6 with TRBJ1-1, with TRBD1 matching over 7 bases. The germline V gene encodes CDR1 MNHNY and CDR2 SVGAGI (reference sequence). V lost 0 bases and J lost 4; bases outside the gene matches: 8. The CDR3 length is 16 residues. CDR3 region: CASSYSKGAVGTEAFF. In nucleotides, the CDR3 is TGTGCCAGCAGTTACTCGAAGGGGGCGGTTGGCACTGAAGCTTTCTTT.

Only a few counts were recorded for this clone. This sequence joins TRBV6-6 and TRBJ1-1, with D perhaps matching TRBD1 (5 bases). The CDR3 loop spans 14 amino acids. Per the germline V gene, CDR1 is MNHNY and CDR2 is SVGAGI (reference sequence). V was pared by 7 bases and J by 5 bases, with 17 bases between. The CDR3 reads CASTEPQGGTEAFF. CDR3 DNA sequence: TGTGCCAGCACCGAACCCCAGGGTGGGACTGAAGCTTTCTTT.

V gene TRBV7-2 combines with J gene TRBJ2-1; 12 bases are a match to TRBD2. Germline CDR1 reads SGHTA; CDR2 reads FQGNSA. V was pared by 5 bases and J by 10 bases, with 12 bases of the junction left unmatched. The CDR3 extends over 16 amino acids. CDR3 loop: CASSISGLAGGPEQFF. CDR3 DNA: TGTGCCAGCAGCATTAGTGGCCTAGCGGGAGGGCCGGAGCAGTTCTTC. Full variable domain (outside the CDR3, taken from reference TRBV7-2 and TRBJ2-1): GAGVSQSPSNKVTEKGKDVELRCDPISGHTALYWYRQSLGQGLEFLIYFQGNSAPDKSGLPSDRFSAERTGGSVSTLTIQRTQQEDSAVYLCASSISGLAGGPEQFFGPGTRLTVL.

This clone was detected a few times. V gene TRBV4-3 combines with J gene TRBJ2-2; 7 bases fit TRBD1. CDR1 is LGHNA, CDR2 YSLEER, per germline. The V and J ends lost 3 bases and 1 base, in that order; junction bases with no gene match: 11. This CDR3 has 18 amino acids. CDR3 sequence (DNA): TGCGCCAGCAGCCAGAACCCCCCCCAGGGGGAGAACACCGGGGAGCTGTTTTTT. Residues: CASSQNPPQGENTGELFF.

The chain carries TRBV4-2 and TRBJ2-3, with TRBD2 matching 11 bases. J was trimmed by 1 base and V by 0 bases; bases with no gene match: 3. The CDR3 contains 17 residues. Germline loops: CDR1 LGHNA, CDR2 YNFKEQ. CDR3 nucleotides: TGTGCCAGCAGCCAAGATCTAGCGGGAGGTGGCACAGATACGCAGTATTTT. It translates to CASSQDLAGGGTDTQYF.